Listed below are T cell receptor beta chains from one sample, sequenced in a study of regulatory T cells in long-lasting Graves disease. TCRdb reprocessed the multiplex PCR reads via MiXCR and lists one record per CDR3 protein. This table holds 400,000 or so distinct CDR3 sequences, less than 25% found once. The sequencing here drew on peripheral blood mononuclear cells (PBMCs), taken when the disease was refractory, from a patient treated with antithyroid drugs. Receptors originate from a female donor with Graves disease. The CDR3 runs from the conserved cysteine through the conserved F or W. Each record gives: V gene, clone size, D gene, J gene, CDR3 protein, CDR3 DNA. D genes are given only for firm matches. Rows give clone size only sometimes, using once, few, many, or a class for an expanded clone.

v_call: TRBV2
clone_size: many
d_call: .
j_call: TRBJ1-4
cdr3_aa: CASSVDGAAEKLFF
cdr3_nt: TGTGCCAGCAGCGTCGATGGGGCGGCTGAAAAACTGTTTTTT

v_call: TRBV28
clone_size: few
d_call: .
j_call: TRBJ1-5
cdr3_aa: CASTSGIIGNQPQHF
cdr3_nt: TGTGCCAGCACTTCTGGCATAATTGGCAATCAGCCCCAGCATTTT

v_call: TRBV19
clone_size: .
d_call: .
j_call: TRBJ2-7
cdr3_aa: CASSRQGDFYEQYF
cdr3_nt: TGTGCCAGTAGTAGACAAGGGGACTTTTACGAGCAGTACTTC

v_call: TRBV28
clone_size: few
d_call: .
j_call: TRBJ1-4
cdr3_aa: CASVGGPNEKLVF
cdr3_nt: TGTGCCAGCGTGGGGGGACCTAATGAAAAACTGGTTTTT

v_call: TRBV12-3/TRBV12-4
clone_size: many
d_call: TRBD1
j_call: TRBJ2-7
cdr3_aa: CASSPPGTGENYEQYF
cdr3_nt: TGTGCCAGCAGTCCTCCCGGGACAGGGGAGAACTACGAGCAGTACTTC

v_call: TRBV12-3/TRBV12-4
clone_size: many
d_call: TRBD1
j_call: TRBJ1-1
cdr3_aa: CASSGTVNTEAFF
cdr3_nt: TGTGCCAGTTCCGGGACAGTGAACACTGAAGCTTTCTTT

v_call: TRBV7-2
clone_size: .
d_call: .
j_call: TRBJ1-6
cdr3_aa: CASSPEGFYNSPLHF
cdr3_nt: TGTGCCAGCAGCCCAGAGGGTTTCTATAATTCACCCCTCCACTTT

v_call: TRBV20-1
clone_size: few
d_call: .
j_call: TRBJ2-7
cdr3_aa: CSARPGLPRSYEQYF
cdr3_nt: TGCAGTGCTCGACCGGGACTCCCGCGGTCCTACGAGCAGTACTTC

v_call: TRBV7-8
clone_size: many
d_call: .
j_call: TRBJ2-2
cdr3_aa: CASSLLGIRTHTGELFF
cdr3_nt: TGTGCCAGCAGCTTACTAGGCATCCGGACTCACACCGGGGAGCTGTTTTTT

v_call: TRBV29-1
clone_size: few
d_call: .
j_call: TRBJ1-1
cdr3_aa: CSVIENTEAFF
cdr3_nt: TGCAGCGTTATAGAGAACACTGAAGCTTTCTTT

v_call: TRBV27
clone_size: .
d_call: .
j_call: TRBJ2-7
cdr3_aa: CATRTASYEQYF
cdr3_nt: TGTGCCACCCGGACGGCGTCCTACGAGCAGTACTTC

v_call: TRBV29-1
clone_size: few
d_call: TRBD1
j_call: TRBJ2-5
cdr3_aa: CSAWTGVETQYF
cdr3_nt: TGCAGCGCCTGGACAGGGGTGGAGACCCAGTACTTC

v_call: TRBV7-8
clone_size: .
d_call: TRBD2
j_call: TRBJ2-7
cdr3_aa: CVSSLSSGRALYEQYF
cdr3_nt: TGTGTCAGCAGCTTATCCAGCGGGAGGGCCCTCTACGAGCAGTACTTC

v_call: TRBV29-1
clone_size: many
d_call: .
j_call: TRBJ1-1
cdr3_aa: CSVATGLEAFF
cdr3_nt: TGCAGCGTAGCTACAGGGCTGGAAGCTTTCTTT

v_call: TRBV19
clone_size: few
d_call: TRBD2
j_call: TRBJ2-2
cdr3_aa: CASRRPGGLTGELFF
cdr3_nt: TGTGCCAGTAGAAGACCGGGGGGTTTGACCGGGGAGCTGTTTTTT

v_call: TRBV6-1
clone_size: .
d_call: TRBD2
j_call: TRBJ2-7
cdr3_aa: CASSPPGLPVQQYF
cdr3_nt: TGTGCCAGCAGTCCACCGGGACTACCTGTCCAGCAGTACTTC

v_call: TRBV2
clone_size: few
d_call: .
j_call: TRBJ1-3
cdr3_aa: CASNGGIIGGVLRGGNTIYF
cdr3_nt: TGTGCCAGCAACGGGGGAATCATCGGAGGGGTCCTTAGGGGGGGAAACACCATATATTTT

v_call: TRBV6-1
clone_size: .
d_call: .
j_call: TRBJ2-7
cdr3_aa: CASRNPTLRYEQYF
cdr3_nt: TGTGCCAGCAGGAACCCGACACTACGCTACGAGCAGTACTTC

v_call: TRBV6-2/TRBV6-3
clone_size: few
d_call: .
j_call: TRBJ1-5
cdr3_aa: CASKVTGTYSNQPQHF
cdr3_nt: TGTGCCAGCAAGGTCACAGGGACATATAGCAATCAGCCCCAGCATTTT

v_call: TRBV6-1
clone_size: .
d_call: TRBD1
j_call: TRBJ2-7
cdr3_aa: CASTRDRGGYEQYF
cdr3_nt: TGTGCCAGCACCCGGGACAGGGGAGGTTACGAGCAGTACTTC

v_call: TRBV2
clone_size: .
d_call: TRBD2
j_call: TRBJ2-1
cdr3_aa: CASSVAGKRNNEQFF
cdr3_nt: TGTGCCAGCAGCGTAGCGGGGAAAAGGAACAATGAGCAGTTCTTC

v_call: TRBV11-2
clone_size: many
d_call: TRBD2
j_call: TRBJ2-2
cdr3_aa: CASSAPGLAGRELFF
cdr3_nt: TGTGCCAGCAGCGCCCCGGGACTAGCGGGACGGGAGCTGTTTTTT

v_call: TRBV20-1
clone_size: .
d_call: TRBD2
j_call: TRBJ2-2
cdr3_aa: CSARGSGAANTGELFF
cdr3_nt: TGCAGTGCTAGAGGGAGCGGGGCCGCGAACACCGGGGAGCTGTTTTTT

v_call: TRBV29-1
clone_size: .
d_call: .
j_call: TRBJ2-1
cdr3_aa: CSVEDRPYNEQFF
cdr3_nt: TGCAGCGTTGAAGATCGGCCCTACAATGAGCAGTTCTTC

v_call: TRBV7-3
clone_size: .
d_call: .
j_call: TRBJ2-6
cdr3_aa: CASRETGANVLTF
cdr3_nt: TGTGCCAGCAGGGAGACCGGGGCCAACGTCCTGACTTTC

v_call: TRBV6-9
clone_size: once
d_call: .
j_call: TRBJ2-1
cdr3_aa: CASSYSDTRSYNEQFF
cdr3_nt: TGTGCCAGCAGTTACTCCGACACCCGCTCCTACAATGAGCAGTTCTTC

v_call: TRBV6-1
clone_size: .
d_call: TRBD1
j_call: TRBJ1-5
cdr3_aa: CTSSGQEGNQPQHF
cdr3_nt: TGTACCAGCAGCGGACAGGAAGGCAATCAGCCCCAGCATTTT

v_call: TRBV15
clone_size: .
d_call: .
j_call: TRBJ1-1
cdr3_aa: CATSRVGTEAFF
cdr3_nt: TGTGCCACCAGCAGAGTGGGTACTGAAGCTTTCTTT

v_call: TRBV11-3
clone_size: many
d_call: TRBD2
j_call: TRBJ2-5
cdr3_aa: CASSKNSGLAETQYF
cdr3_nt: TGTGCCAGCAGCAAAAACTCAGGACTAGCGGAGACCCAGTACTTC

v_call: TRBV6-1
clone_size: .
d_call: .
j_call: TRBJ2-7
cdr3_aa: CASKGPTREQYF
cdr3_nt: TGTGCCAGCAAAGGCCCGACCCGGGAGCAGTACTTC

v_call: TRBV11-1
clone_size: many
d_call: TRBD1
j_call: TRBJ2-2
cdr3_aa: CASSPPNRGTGELFF
cdr3_nt: TGTGCCAGCAGCCCCCCCAACAGGGGCACCGGGGAGCTGTTTTTT

v_call: TRBV9
clone_size: many
d_call: TRBD2
j_call: TRBJ2-7
cdr3_aa: CASSVVASGRDYEQYF
cdr3_nt: TGTGCCAGCAGCGTAGTCGCTAGCGGGAGGGACTACGAGCAGTACTTC

v_call: TRBV7-9
clone_size: few
d_call: .
j_call: TRBJ2-7
cdr3_aa: CASSLDSQRQAGKEQYF
cdr3_nt: TGTGCCAGCAGCTTAGACTCCCAGCGGCAGGCGGGGAAAGAGCAGTACTTC

v_call: TRBV28
clone_size: .
d_call: TRBD2
j_call: TRBJ2-3
cdr3_aa: CASTSTSGRGHYTQYF
cdr3_nt: TGTGCCAGCACTTCGACTAGCGGGAGGGGACACTATACGCAGTATTTT

v_call: TRBV7-3
clone_size: many
d_call: .
j_call: TRBJ2-5
cdr3_aa: CASSETGGETQYF
cdr3_nt: TGTGCCAGCAGCGAGACAGGCGGAGAGACCCAGTACTTC

v_call: TRBV10-3
clone_size: .
d_call: .
j_call: TRBJ2-2
cdr3_aa: CAISDGNTGELFF
cdr3_nt: TGTGCCATCAGTGATGGGAACACCGGGGAGCTGTTTTTT

v_call: TRBV7-2
clone_size: few
d_call: .
j_call: TRBJ1-3
cdr3_aa: CASSLKGGNTIYF
cdr3_nt: TGTGCCAGCAGTCTAAAGGGTGGAAACACCATATATTTT

v_call: TRBV20-1
clone_size: .
d_call: .
j_call: TRBJ2-2
cdr3_aa: CSARDGSRTGELFF
cdr3_nt: TGCAGTGCTAGAGACGGGAGCAGGACCGGGGAGCTGTTTTTT

v_call: TRBV12-3/TRBV12-4
clone_size: .
d_call: .
j_call: TRBJ2-1
cdr3_aa: CASSLMGGVYNEQFF
cdr3_nt: TGTGCCAGCAGTTTAATGGGGGGCGTCTACAATGAGCAGTTCTTC

v_call: TRBV6-1
clone_size: many
d_call: TRBD1
j_call: TRBJ1-1
cdr3_aa: CASSFGSQGAHKAFF
cdr3_nt: TGTGCCAGCAGCTTCGGCTCGCAGGGGGCGCACAAAGCTTTCTTT

v_call: TRBV30
clone_size: many
d_call: TRBD1
j_call: TRBJ2-7
cdr3_aa: CAWSVGTGSYEQYF
cdr3_nt: TGTGCCTGGAGTGTTGGGACAGGGTCCTACGAGCAGTACTTC

v_call: TRBV14
clone_size: .
d_call: .
j_call: TRBJ1-2
cdr3_aa: CASSQSDGYGYTF
cdr3_nt: TGTGCCAGCAGCCAATCGGATGGGTATGGCTACACCTTC

v_call: TRBV6-1
clone_size: many
d_call: TRBD1
j_call: TRBJ1-2
cdr3_aa: CASSEALRTGQGYTF
cdr3_nt: TGTGCCAGCAGTGAAGCGCTCCGGACAGGGCAAGGCTACACCTTC

v_call: TRBV12-3/TRBV12-4
clone_size: few
d_call: .
j_call: TRBJ2-1
cdr3_aa: CASSLPPAFEQFF
cdr3_nt: TGTGCCAGCAGTTTACCACCAGCATTCGAGCAGTTCTTC

v_call: TRBV6-5
clone_size: many
d_call: TRBD1
j_call: TRBJ2-6
cdr3_aa: CASSYRSQGTGANVLTF
cdr3_nt: TGTGCCAGCAGTTACCGATCACAGGGGACTGGGGCCAACGTCCTGACTTTC

v_call: TRBV2
clone_size: .
d_call: .
j_call: TRBJ2-7
cdr3_aa: CASTEGGGPYEQYF
cdr3_nt: TGTGCCAGCACTGAAGGTGGGGGCCCCTACGAGCAGTACTTC

v_call: TRBV2
clone_size: many
d_call: TRBD1
j_call: TRBJ1-1
cdr3_aa: CASRYSGQLNTEAFF
cdr3_nt: TGTGCCAGCAGATACTCGGGACAGCTCAACACTGAAGCTTTCTTT

v_call: TRBV6-1
clone_size: many
d_call: .
j_call: TRBJ2-5
cdr3_aa: CASSKRRSGAETQYF
cdr3_nt: TGTGCCAGCAGCAAACGCCGGTCCGGGGCCGAGACCCAGTACTTC

v_call: TRBV6-1
clone_size: many
d_call: .
j_call: TRBJ2-7
cdr3_aa: CASRTTSPYEQYF
cdr3_nt: TGTGCCAGCAGAACCACTTCCCCCTACGAGCAGTACTTC

v_call: TRBV6-4
clone_size: .
d_call: .
j_call: TRBJ2-5
cdr3_aa: CASSYSIIGRGSQETQCF
cdr3_nt: TGTGCCAGCAGTTACTCGATCATTGGGCGGGGATCACAAGAGACCCAGTGCTTC

v_call: TRBV20-1
clone_size: few
d_call: .
j_call: TRBJ2-7
cdr3_aa: CSATQGGPYEQYF
cdr3_nt: TGCAGTGCTACCCAGGGTGGGCCCTACGAGCAGTACTTC

v_call: TRBV5-6
clone_size: .
d_call: .
j_call: TRBJ1-6
cdr3_aa: CASSNTEEGNSPLHF
cdr3_nt: TGTGCCAGCAGCAATACAGAGGAGGGGAATTCACCCCTCCACTTT

v_call: TRBV5-1
clone_size: few
d_call: .
j_call: TRBJ1-1
cdr3_aa: CASSLDIPRWNTEAFF
cdr3_nt: TGCGCCAGCAGCTTGGACATCCCCCGGTGGAACACTGAAGCTTTCTTT

v_call: TRBV4-1
clone_size: many
d_call: TRBD1
j_call: TRBJ2-5
cdr3_aa: CASSQDPGQGGETQYF
cdr3_nt: TGCGCCAGCAGCCAAGATCCGGGACAGGGTGGGGAGACCCAGTACTTC

v_call: TRBV30
clone_size: .
d_call: .
j_call: TRBJ1-1
cdr3_aa: CARGGGTEAFF
cdr3_nt: TGTGCCCGGGGAGGGGGCACTGAAGCTTTCTTT

v_call: TRBV4-1
clone_size: .
d_call: TRBD2
j_call: TRBJ2-7
cdr3_aa: CASSHLGTSGSPYEQYF
cdr3_nt: TGCGCCAGCAGCCATCTTGGGACTAGCGGGAGCCCCTACGAGCAGTACTTC

v_call: TRBV7-8
clone_size: few
d_call: TRBD1
j_call: TRBJ2-7
cdr3_aa: CASSSRTGSHEQYF
cdr3_nt: TGTGCCAGCAGCTCTAGGACAGGGTCCCACGAGCAGTACTTC

v_call: TRBV9
clone_size: .
d_call: .
j_call: TRBJ1-5
cdr3_aa: CASSIGEGLRQPQHF
cdr3_nt: TGTGCCAGCAGCATCGGAGAGGGGCTAAGGCAGCCCCAGCATTTT

v_call: TRBV27
clone_size: few
d_call: TRBD2
j_call: TRBJ2-1
cdr3_aa: CASSEQAGPGYNEQFF
cdr3_nt: TGTGCCAGCAGTGAACAAGCGGGACCGGGGTACAATGAGCAGTTCTTC